Listed here are 18 T cell receptor beta chains from one sample, sequenced in a study of CD8 T cells in Susac syndrome (dated by TCRdb to between 2017 and 2020). Library preparation used the immunoSEQ multiplex PCR assay. RNA was extracted using the RNeasy kit, and roughly 0.45 to 1 ug of the RNA was reverse transcribed with random hexamers. TCRdb ran its own pipeline on the public reads, namely fastp trimming at Q25 and MiXCR clone calling, and kept in-frame beta chains. Duplicate CDR3 protein sequences are folded into a single record with the most common DNA and genes. This sample comprises some 300,000 distinct CDR3 sequences, roughly 90% of them detected only once. Of the sample, approximately 0.18% is held by the ten largest clones. The sequencing input was CD8+ T cells from PBMCs. The source is a human donor with multiple sclerosis.

The chain combines TRBV30 with TRBJ2-5; 11 bases are a match to TRBD2. Per germline, CDR1 GTSNPN and CDR2 SVGIG (reference sequence). The J segment lost 1 base and the V segment lost 4 bases, leaving 11 bases of the junction unmatched. The CDR3 loop spans 17 amino acids. CDR3 coding DNA: TGTGCCTGGACAAAGGAGGGGGGACTAGCGGTCCAAGAGACCCAGTACTTC. Its translation: CAWTKEGGLAVQETQYF.

V is TRBV7-6 and J is TRBJ2-7; no definite D call. Trimming removed 3 bases at V and 2 bases at J, with 8 bases between. Germline lookup yields CDR1 SGHVS and CDR2 FNYEAQ. This CDR3 comprises 13 residues. The CDR3 region has the DNA TGTGCCAGCAGCTTGCACGGAGCCTACGAGCAGTACTTC. Translating it yields CASSLHGAYEQYF.

The chain has TRBV25-1 and TRBJ2-7; a possible D gene is TRBD1 (5 bases). CDR1 and CDR2 from the germline V gene are MGHDK and SYGVNS. The CDR3 spans 12 residues. Trimming pared 4 bases from V and 4 bases from J, leaving 8 bases between. The CDR3 here is CASSADRYEQYF. CDR3 DNA sequence: TGTGCCAGCAGTGCCGACAGATACGAGCAGTACTTC.

V is TRBV4-1 and J is TRBJ1-1, with D tentatively TRBD1 (5 bases). The CDR3 runs to 14 residues. Trimming shortened V by 1 base and J by 8 bases, and 14 bases separated the two germline ends. Germline assignment: CDR1 MGHRA and CDR2 YSYEKL. CDR3: CASSQGVGAGEAFF. The CDR3 coding sequence is TGCGCCAGCAGCCAAGGGGTAGGGGCTGGGGAAGCTTTCTTT.

CDR3 DNA: TGTGCCAGCAGTCCTCTGGACAGGGGGGTCAATCAGCCCCAGCATTTT. It codes for CASSPLDRGVNQPQHF. The chain links TRBV27 to TRBJ1-5, with TRBD1 matching 10 bases. Germline V gene lookup returns CDR1 MNHEY and CDR2 SMNVEV (reference sequence). The CDR3 loop spans 16 amino acids. Trimming at V came to 5 bases and at J to 3 bases, leaving 7 bases not matched to a gene.

CDR3 in DNA: TGTGCCAGTAGGACAGGGGTACGAGATACGCAGTATTTT. Translated: CASRTGVRDTQYF. The chain links TRBV19 to TRBJ2-3; 8 bases line up with TRBD1. V lost 6 bases, J lost 5 bases, and 4 bases stayed unmatched. This CDR3 spans 13 amino acids. The germline V gene has CDR1 LNHDA and CDR2 SQIVND (reference sequence).

This clonotype has only a few counts. The chain couples TRBV25-1 to TRBJ2-5; the match to TRBD1 covers 9 bases. This CDR3 has 16 amino acids. The V segment lost 5 bases and the J segment 4 bases; nucleotides outside the gene matches: 11. Germline CDR1 is MGHDK and CDR2 is SYGVNS. CDR3 sequence reads: CASSPRQGVDAETQYF. CDR3 coding DNA: TGTGCCAGCAGTCCCCGACAGGGGGTAGATGCAGAGACCCAGTACTTC.

This clonotype was seen once. The rearrangement links TRBV28 to TRBJ1-2; D call uncertain. Per the germline V gene, CDR1 is MDHEN and CDR2 is SYDVKM. This CDR3 is built from 14 residues. Trimming removed 8 bases at V and 0 bases at J, with 13 bases between. CDR3 protein: CASRTFGPNYGYTF. The CDR3 DNA reads as TGTGCCAGCCGCACCTTCGGGCCTAACTATGGCTACACCTTC.

The chain links TRBV7-9 to TRBJ2-1; 9 bases map to TRBD2. Trimming took 3 bases from V and 3 from J; bases not matched to a gene: 15. The CDR3 is 19 residues long. Per the germline V gene, CDR1 is SEHNR and CDR2 is FQNEAQ (reference sequence). The CDR3 spells CASSFPALTSGKVYNEQFF. CDR3 bases: TGTGCCAGCAGCTTCCCTGCTTTGACTAGCGGAAAAGTCTACAATGAGCAGTTCTTC.

V is TRBV11-2 and J is TRBJ1-6; tentatively, D is TRBD1 (6 bases). V was clipped by 3 bases and J by 6 bases, with 18 bases between them. This CDR3 is built from 17 residues. CDR1 and CDR2 from the germline V gene are SGHAT and FQNNGV. The CDR3 sequence: CASSLRTGIDINSPLHF. CDR3 bases: TGTGCCAGCAGCTTGAGAACAGGGATTGATATTAATTCACCCCTCCACTTT.

The rearrangement links TRBV9 to TRBJ2-2; TRBD1 aligns across 8 bases. Germline V gives CDR1 SGDLS, CDR2 YYNGEE. This CDR3 contains 14 residues. Trimming at V came to 3 bases and at J to 3 bases, leaving 1 base not matched to a gene. In DNA form, the CDR3 reads TGTGCCAGCAGCGGGACAGGGCACACCGGGGAGCTGTTTTTT. Translation gives CASSGTGHTGELFF.

The rearrangement links TRBV29-1 to TRBJ2-7; D possibly matches TRBD1 or TRBD2 (5 bases each). The germline CDR1 and CDR2 sequences are SQVTM and ANQGSEA. V dropped 3 bases and J dropped 5 bases, with 11 bases sitting between them. This CDR3 has 12 amino acids. The CDR3 region has the DNA TGCAGCGTTGACCCAGGGACGAACGAGCAGTACTTC. It translates to CSVDPGTNEQYF.

The table lists this clonotype with a count of one. The rearrangement joins TRBV29-1 to TRBJ2-2; D is possibly TRBD1 (5 bases). CDR1 and CDR2 (germline): SQVTM, ANQGSEA. Deletions cut 4 bases from V and 3 bases from J, with 18 bases between. CDR3 length: 16 amino acids. The CDR3 coding sequence is TGCAGCGTTGTATTCAGGGCCCAAGCCCACACCGGGGAGCTGTTTTTT. This sequence encodes CSVVFRAQAHTGELFF.

The chain recombines TRBV7-9 with TRBJ2-5; no definite D call. Per the germline V gene, CDR1 is SEHNR and CDR2 is FQNEAQ (reference sequence). This CDR3 is 15 amino acids long. Between the trimmed V and J ends, which lost 1 base and 2 bases, there was a span of 11 bases. The CDR3 protein is CASSLGGPLQETQYF. The CDR3 DNA follows: TGTGCCAGCAGCTTAGGGGGTCCTTTACAAGAGACCCAGTACTTC.

The CDR3 DNA reads TGCGCCAGCAGCCAAGACAGGAATGCCTACGAGCAGTACTTC. Protein product: CASSQDRNAYEQYF. This chain uses TRBV4-3 with TRBJ2-7; D is ambiguous. Between the trimmed V and J ends, which lost 0 bases and 2 bases, there was a span of 8 bases. This CDR3 comprises 14 residues. CDR1 and CDR2 from the germline V gene are LGHNA and YSLEER.

The chain carries TRBV27 and TRBJ1-5; 10 bases line up with TRBD1. In germline, CDR1 is MNHEY, CDR2 SMNVEV (reference sequence). This CDR3 contains 14 residues. J lost 5 bases, V lost 7 bases, and 5 bases had no gene match. The CDR3 DNA reads as TGTGCCAGCATGGGGACAGGGGTGGATCAGCCCCAGCATTTT. Protein: CASMGTGVDQPQHF.

The chain carries TRBV20-1 and TRBJ2-7, with D unresolved. There are 15 residues in the CDR3. V was shortened by 1 base and J by 3 bases, with 16 bases between the two germline ends. Germline V gene lookup returns CDR1 DFQATT and CDR2 SNEGSKA (reference sequence). CDR3 nucleotides: TGCAGTGCTAGAGCCGGACGCCTCCAGTTCTACGAGCAGTACTTC. Amino acids: CSARAGRLQFYEQYF.

J is TRBJ2-3 and V is TRBV2; TRBD2 aligns across 7 bases. This CDR3 comprises 18 residues. In germline, CDR1 is SNHLY, CDR2 FYNNEI. V trimming: 2 bases; J trimming: 0 bases; junction bases outside the gene matches: 11. CDR3 loop: CASSELVGLAVSTDTQYF. The CDR3 region has the DNA TGTGCCAGCAGTGAATTGGTCGGGCTAGCGGTCAGCACAGATACGCAGTATTTT.